A single sample is the source of the 11 T cell receptor beta chains below, sequenced in a study of beta chain features in type 1 diabetes. Their target antigens are unknown. cDNA synthesis used the whole RNA isolate, giving expressed TCRB sequences. The assay was immunoSEQ multiplex PCR, and TCRdb's table has in-frame clones only and misses some. Of over 150,000 clones in the sample, about 9.4% are singletons; the top ten hold more than 0.4%. Study conclusions and caveats: For Type 1 diabetes patients, all four CD4+ subsets carried TCRB CDR3s that were moderately but significantly shorter.

Sequencing was performed on central memory CD4+ T cells from blood. Source of these receptors: a man aged 25-40 years with type 1 diabetes.

This clone was picked up a small number of times. This chain connects TRBV5-1 to TRBJ2-1, with 11 bases lining up with TRBD2. CDR3 length: 15 residues. The V segment lost 4 bases and the J segment 10 bases; nucleotides outside the gene matches: 10. The V gene's germline CDR1 is SGHRS and CDR2 YFSETQ. CDR3 bases: TGCGCCAGCAGCCCAATAGCGGGAGGGTCCGGAGAGCAGTTCTTC. The encoded protein is CASSPIAGGSGEQFF. Full variable domain (outside the CDR3, taken from reference TRBV5-1 and TRBJ2-1): KAGVTQTPRYLIKTRGQQVTLSCSPISGHRSVSWYQQTPGQGLQFLFEYFSETQRNKGNFPGRFSGRQFSNSRSEMNVSTLELGDSALYLCASSPIAGGSGEQFFGPGTRLTVL.

This chain uses TRBV7-9 with TRBJ2-6; 9 nucleotides align to TRBD1. The V gene end was trimmed by 4 bases and the J gene end by 0 bases; junction bases not matched to a gene: 10. The CDR3 loop spans 19 amino acids. The V gene's germline CDR1 is SEHNR and CDR2 FQNEAQ (reference sequence). In DNA form, the CDR3 reads TGTGCCAGCAGCTCACAATCCGGGACAGGGATCTCTGGGGCCAACGTCCTGACTTTC. As protein: CASSSQSGTGISGANVLTF.

This clone occurred a few times. The chain combines TRBV2 with TRBJ1-5, with a possible D match to TRBD1 (5 bases). Germline CDR1 SNHLY, CDR2 FYNNEI. This CDR3 has 14 amino acids. The ends were cut back, 4 bases at V and 0 bases at J, with 7 bases in the middle. CDR3 bases: TGTGCCAGCAGTGGGGGGGGTAGCAATCAGCCCCAGCATTTT. Translated, it gives CASSGGGSNQPQHF.

The V call is TRBV28, the J call TRBJ2-1, with 7 nucleotides matching TRBD2. CDR3 length equals 16 residues. J gave up 2 bases and V 6 bases, and 10 bases lay outside the gene matches. Germline CDR1 and CDR2: MDHEN and SYDVKM. This chain's CDR3 is CASSSPASGAYNEQFF. In nucleotides, the CDR3 is TGTGCCAGCAGCTCTCCTGCTAGCGGCGCCTACAATGAGCAGTTCTTC.

This clone showed up just a few times. The V gene is TRBV19, the J gene TRBJ2-1; D not certain. The CDR3 contains 14 residues. CDR1 is LNHDA and CDR2 is SQIVND in the germline V gene (reference sequence). The ends were cut back, 4 bases at V and 6 bases at J, with 13 bases in the middle. The CDR3 here is CASSTSLKLNEQFF. Written as DNA, the CDR3 is TGTGCCAGTAGTACCTCACTAAAACTCAATGAGCAGTTCTTC.

This clone was seen more than once but under ten times. The J gene is TRBJ2-3, the V gene TRBV11-2, with D perhaps TRBD1 (5 bases). The CDR3 is 15 residues long. Trimming took off 5 bases at V and 1 base at J, with 13 bases between the two ends. Germline CDR1 SGHAT, CDR2 FQNNGV. The CDR3 DNA is TGTGCCAGCAGCCAACCGACAGTTCGCACAGATACGCAGTATTTT. Its protein product is CASSQPTVRTDTQYF.

This clone has only a few counts. This chain links TRBV30 with TRBJ2-7; 10 bases agree with TRBD2. Trimming at V came to 2 bases and at J to 12 bases, leaving 7 bases not matched to a gene. This CDR3 region has 12 residues. CDR1 is GTSNPN and CDR2 is SVGIG in the germline V gene (reference sequence). The CDR3 nucleotides are TGTGCCTGGAGTCCAGCGGGAGGGCTTTGGTACTTC. It specifies CAWSPAGGLWYF.

V is TRBV6-6 and J is TRBJ1-1, with 8 bases lining up with TRBD1. V lost 6 bases to trimming and J lost 5 bases; unmatched junction nucleotides: 8. CDR3 size: 14 residues. CDR1 and CDR2 (germline): MNHNY, SVGAGI (reference sequence). The CDR3 reads CASRRNRGETEAFF. The DNA for the CDR3 is TGTGCCAGCAGACGCAACAGGGGGGAAACTGAAGCTTTCTTT.

This clone was seen more than once but under ten times. The gene calls are TRBV28 and TRBJ2-1; unclear D gene. Deletions cut 7 bases from V and 0 bases from J, with 16 bases between. This CDR3 is 16 amino acids long. The germline V gene has CDR1 MDHEN and CDR2 SYDVKM. CDR3 sequence reads: CASTFNRGPSYNEQFF. CDR3 bases: TGTGCCAGCACTTTTAATCGAGGTCCCTCCTACAATGAGCAGTTCTTC.

The rearrangement links TRBV15 to TRBJ1-5; D may be TRBD1 (6 bases). V shed 4 bases and J shed 4 bases, with 11 bases lying between them. The germline V gene encodes CDR1 LNHNV and CDR2 YYDKDF (reference sequence). This CDR3 is built from 14 residues. Here the CDR3 reads CATSKGTPNQPQHF. In DNA form, the CDR3 reads TGTGCCACCAGCAAGGGGACACCGAATCAGCCCCAGCATTTT.

This clone was seen only a few times. The identical CDR3 is also encoded by other nucleotide sequences in the sample. The chain combines TRBV29-1 with TRBJ2-7; 8 bases are a match to TRBD1. This CDR3 is 11 amino acids long. The V gene end was trimmed by 7 bases and the J gene end by 2 bases; junction bases not matched to a gene: 1. Germline CDR1 SQVTM, CDR2 ANQGSEA. This CDR3 reads CSAQGAYEQYF. CDR3 in DNA: TGCAGCGCACAGGGGGCCTACGAGCAGTACTTC.